This T cell receptor beta chain is from a study of cytomegalovirus exposure and HLA in healthy donors. The study's findings and limits: Testing in vitro showed three CMV-associated chains specific for CMV antigens. Using the classifier, cytomegalovirus status was reportedly diagnosed with high specificity and sensitivity. According to a later analysis, TCR clusters from the first cohort tended to co-occur in the 120 or so validation repertoires.

Data came from immunoSEQ multiplex PCR; TCRdb stores just in-frame clones and leaves some out. The table has 220,000 or so clones, roughly 83% seen once; the top ten hold over 13%. The germline V gene encodes CDR1 SGHRS and CDR2 YFSETQ. CDR3 length: 15 residues. V dropped 7 bases and J dropped 7 bases, with 20 bases sitting between them. This clone was recorded only once. Its antigen remains unidentified. J is TRBJ1-4 and V is TRBV5-1; D ambiguous. The clonotype comes from a woman in her thirties in good health and CMV-seropositive. The sequenced sample consisted of PBMCs. The CDR3 coding sequence is TGCGCCAGCGCTTCCGGGTTTTCGACGGGTGAAAAACTGTTTTTT. As protein: CASASGFSTGEKLFF.